A single sample gave rise to the 8 T cell receptor beta chains below, sequenced in a study of cytomegalovirus exposure and HLA in healthy donors. The PCR ran on 60 Vbeta and 13 Jbeta primers. Libraries were prepared by immunoSEQ multiplex PCR; TCRdb keeps only in-frame clonotypes and omits some of them. Of fewer than 200,000 clones in the sample, about four fifths are singletons; the top ten hold about 4.5%. Sequenced input: PBMCs. The source is a man aged 25-45 years in good health and CMV-seronegative.

The genes are TRBV28 and TRBJ1-1, with 8 bases aligning to TRBD1. CDR1 is MDHEN and CDR2 is SYDVKM in the germline V gene. The CDR3 runs 15 residues. V gave up 6 bases and J gave up 4 bases; unmatched junction bases: 10. This chain's CDR3 is CASRNPGGGGTEAFF. The CDR3 nucleotides read TGTGCCAGCAGGAACCCAGGGGGCGGGGGCACTGAAGCTTTCTTT.

The CDR3 DNA reads TGTGCCAGCAGCCTAAGGCCTCATCGCGGGGGGGCTACTACTCACTGGTTCTTC. It yields the protein CASSLRPHRGGATTHWFF. The J gene is TRBJ2-1, the V gene TRBV7-2; 9 bases map to TRBD2. Germline V lookup: CDR1 SGHTA, CDR2 FQGNSA. V was clipped by 5 bases and J by 15 bases; unmatched bases: 26. CDR3 length equals 18 residues. Combining the CDR3 with reference TRBV7-2 and TRBJ2-1 gives the whole variable domain GAGVSQSPSNKVTEKGKDVELRCDPISGHTALYWYRQSLGQGLEFLIYFQGNSAPDKSGLPSDRFSAERTGGSVSTLTIQRTQQEDSAVYLCASSLRPHRGGATTHWFFGPGTRLTVL.

This clone was seen a few times. The chain couples TRBV15 to TRBJ1-3; D gene ambiguous. This CDR3 contains 15 residues. CDR1 and CDR2 (germline): LNHNV, YYDKDF (reference sequence). Trimming removed 0 bases from V and 4 bases from J, with 10 bases in between. CDR3 residues: CATSRDEGMGNTIYF. CDR3 DNA sequence: TGTGCCACCAGCAGAGACGAGGGTATGGGAAACACCATATATTTT.

The gene calls are TRBV30 and TRBJ2-1; D is possibly TRBD1 (6 bases). This CDR3 spans 17 amino acids. Germline-derived CDR1 and CDR2 are GTSNPN and SVGIG (reference sequence). Trimming left V 7 bases short and J 0 bases short, with 22 bases between. CDR3 nucleotides: TGTGCCTTGGGGGCGCTACAGGGATTTAGCTCCTACAATGAGCAGTTCTTC. Translated: CALGALQGFSSYNEQFF.

The chain couples TRBV6-1 to TRBJ1-4; a possible D gene is TRBD1 (6 bases). This CDR3 has 14 amino acids. V lost 6 bases and J 1 base, leaving 9 bases between the germline ends. Germline values: CDR1 MNHNS, CDR2 SASEGT. The CDR3 DNA is TGTGCCAGCAGAACAGGGATAACTAATGAAAAACTGTTTTTT. Protein: CASRTGITNEKLFF.

V gene TRBV2 combines with J gene TRBJ2-1; possible D gene TRBD2, 6 bases. V was cut by 8 bases and J by 0 bases, with 8 bases left in between. Looked up from germline, CDR1 is SNHLY and CDR2 is FYNNEI. The CDR3 is made up of 13 amino acids. CDR3 residues: CASGGISYNEQFF. For the CDR3, the DNA is TGTGCCAGCGGGGGGATCTCCTACAATGAGCAGTTCTTC.

The rearrangement links TRBV6-5 to TRBJ2-5; 9 bases fit TRBD1. Germline values: CDR1 MNHEY, CDR2 SVGAGI. After removal of 4 bases from V and 4 bases from J, the junction contained 4 bases not matched to a gene. This CDR3 is built from 14 residues. The CDR3 sequence: CASSSQGARETQYF. CDR3 sequence (DNA): TGTGCCAGCAGTTCACAGGGGGCGCGAGAGACCCAGTACTTC.

The chain has TRBV2 and TRBJ1-2, with D uncertain. Germline V gene sequence: CDR1 SNHLY, CDR2 FYNNEI. The V end was cut by 4 bases, the J end by 1 base, with 13 bases between. This CDR3 is 15 amino acids long. The CDR3 loop is CASSAEAEFNYGYTF. CDR3 bases: TGTGCCAGCAGTGCGGAGGCGGAGTTTAACTATGGCTACACCTTC.